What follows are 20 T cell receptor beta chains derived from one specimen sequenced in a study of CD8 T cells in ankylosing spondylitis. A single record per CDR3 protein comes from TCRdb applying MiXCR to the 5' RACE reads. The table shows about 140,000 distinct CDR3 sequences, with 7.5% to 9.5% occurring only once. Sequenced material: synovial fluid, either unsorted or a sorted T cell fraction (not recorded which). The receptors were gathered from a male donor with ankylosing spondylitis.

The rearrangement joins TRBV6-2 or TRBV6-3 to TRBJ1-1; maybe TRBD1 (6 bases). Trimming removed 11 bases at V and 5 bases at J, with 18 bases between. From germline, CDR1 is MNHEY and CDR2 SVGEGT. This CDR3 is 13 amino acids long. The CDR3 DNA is TGTGCCTGCAATTCGAACAGGGAGACTGAAGCTTTCTTT. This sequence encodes CACNSNRETEAFF.

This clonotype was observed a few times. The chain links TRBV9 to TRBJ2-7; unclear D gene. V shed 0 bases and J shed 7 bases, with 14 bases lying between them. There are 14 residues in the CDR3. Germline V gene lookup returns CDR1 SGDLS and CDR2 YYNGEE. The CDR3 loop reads CASSVEGREMEQYF. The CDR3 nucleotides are TGTGCCAGCAGCGTAGAGGGCAGAGAAATGGAGCAGTACTTC.

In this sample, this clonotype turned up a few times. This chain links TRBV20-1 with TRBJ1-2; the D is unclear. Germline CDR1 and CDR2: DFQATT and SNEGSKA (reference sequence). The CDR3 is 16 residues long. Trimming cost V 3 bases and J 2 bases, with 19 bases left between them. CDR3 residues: CSASRLGAGRNYGYTF. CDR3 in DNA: TGCAGTGCTAGCCGTTTGGGAGCCGGGAGGAACTATGGCTACACCTTC.

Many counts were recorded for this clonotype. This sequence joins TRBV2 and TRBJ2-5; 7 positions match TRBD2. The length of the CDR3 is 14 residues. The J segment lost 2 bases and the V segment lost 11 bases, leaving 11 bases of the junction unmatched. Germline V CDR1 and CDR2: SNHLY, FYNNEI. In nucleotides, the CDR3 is TGTGCCTGCCAGTTGCCGGGAGGACAAGAGACCCAGTACTTC. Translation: CACQLPGGQETQYF.

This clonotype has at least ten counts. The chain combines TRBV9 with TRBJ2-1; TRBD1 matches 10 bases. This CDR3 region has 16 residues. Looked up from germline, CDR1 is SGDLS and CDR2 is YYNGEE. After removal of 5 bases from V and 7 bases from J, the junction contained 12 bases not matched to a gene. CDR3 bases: TGTGCCAGCAGTGTTAGGACAGGGGGGATTTTGAATGAGCAGTTCTTC. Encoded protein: CASSVRTGGILNEQFF.

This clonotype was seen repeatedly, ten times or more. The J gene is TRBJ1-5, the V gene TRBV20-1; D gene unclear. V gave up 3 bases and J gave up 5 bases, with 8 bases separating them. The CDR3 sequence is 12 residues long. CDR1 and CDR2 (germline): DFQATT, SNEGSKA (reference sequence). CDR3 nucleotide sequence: TGCAGTGCTAGTAACAGAGATCAGCCCCAGCATTTT. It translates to CSASNRDQPQHF.

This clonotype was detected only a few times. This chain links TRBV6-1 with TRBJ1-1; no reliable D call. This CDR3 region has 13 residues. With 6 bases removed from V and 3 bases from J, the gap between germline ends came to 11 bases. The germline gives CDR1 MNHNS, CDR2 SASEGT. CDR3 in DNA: TGTGCCAGCAGGCTCGAGCACCACACTGAAGCTTTCTTT. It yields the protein CASRLEHHTEAFF.

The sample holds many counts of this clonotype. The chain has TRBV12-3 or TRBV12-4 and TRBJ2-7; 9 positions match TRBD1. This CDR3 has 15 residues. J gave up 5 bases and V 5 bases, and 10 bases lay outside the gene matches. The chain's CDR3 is CASSTPNRGQHEQYF. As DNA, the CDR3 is TGTGCCAGCAGTACGCCGAACAGGGGGCAACACGAGCAGTACTTC.

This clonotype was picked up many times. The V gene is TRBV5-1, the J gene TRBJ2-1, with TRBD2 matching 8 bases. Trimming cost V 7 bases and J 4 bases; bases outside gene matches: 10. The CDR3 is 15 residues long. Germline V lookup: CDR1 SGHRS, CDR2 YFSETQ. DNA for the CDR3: TGCGCCAGCTGCCCAGTAGCGGGGTTTTACAATGAGCAGTTCTTC. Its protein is CASCPVAGFYNEQFF. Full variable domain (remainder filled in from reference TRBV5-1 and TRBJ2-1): KAGVTQTPRYLIKTRGQQVTLSCSPISGHRSVSWYQQTPGQGLQFLFEYFSETQRNKGNFPGRFSGRQFSNSRSEMNVSTLELGDSALYLCASCPVAGFYNEQFFGPGTRLTVL.

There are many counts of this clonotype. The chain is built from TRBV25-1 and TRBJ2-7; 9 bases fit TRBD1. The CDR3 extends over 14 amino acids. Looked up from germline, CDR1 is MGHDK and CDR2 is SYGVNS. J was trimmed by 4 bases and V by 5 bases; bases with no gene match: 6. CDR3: CASSFGTGIYEQYF. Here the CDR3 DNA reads TGTGCCAGCAGTTTCGGGACAGGGATTTACGAGCAGTACTTC.

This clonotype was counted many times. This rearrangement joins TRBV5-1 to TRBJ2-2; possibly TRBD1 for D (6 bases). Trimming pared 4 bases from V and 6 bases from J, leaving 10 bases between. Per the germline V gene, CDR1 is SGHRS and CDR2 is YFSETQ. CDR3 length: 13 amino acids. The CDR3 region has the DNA TGCGCCAGCAGCGTGGACAGATCCGGGGAGCTGTTTTTT. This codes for CASSVDRSGELFF.

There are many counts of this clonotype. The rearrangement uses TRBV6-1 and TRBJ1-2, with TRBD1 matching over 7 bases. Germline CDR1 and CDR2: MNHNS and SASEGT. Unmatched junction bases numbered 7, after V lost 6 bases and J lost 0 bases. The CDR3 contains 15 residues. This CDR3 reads CASSPAGGANYGYTF. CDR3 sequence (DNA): TGTGCCAGCAGCCCCGCAGGGGGAGCTAACTATGGCTACACCTTC.

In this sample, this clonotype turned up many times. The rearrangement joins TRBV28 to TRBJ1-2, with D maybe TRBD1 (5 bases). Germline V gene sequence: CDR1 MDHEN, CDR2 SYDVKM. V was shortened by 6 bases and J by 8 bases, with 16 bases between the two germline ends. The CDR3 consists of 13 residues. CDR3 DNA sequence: TGTGCCAGCAGCTCTGACAGCCCGAGAGGCTACACCTTC. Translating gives CASSSDSPRGYTF.

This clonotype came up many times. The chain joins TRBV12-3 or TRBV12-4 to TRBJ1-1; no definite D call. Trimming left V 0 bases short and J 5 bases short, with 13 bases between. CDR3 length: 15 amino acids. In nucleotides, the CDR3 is TGTGCCAGCAGTTTAGCGCTCGGGGTATCGACTGAAGCTTTCTTT. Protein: CASSLALGVSTEAFF.

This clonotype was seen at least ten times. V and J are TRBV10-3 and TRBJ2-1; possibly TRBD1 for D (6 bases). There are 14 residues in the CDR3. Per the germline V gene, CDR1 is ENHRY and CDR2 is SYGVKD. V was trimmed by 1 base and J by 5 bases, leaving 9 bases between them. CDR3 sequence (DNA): TGTGCCATCAGTGAGTTGGGGGCTAACAATGAGCAGTTCTTC. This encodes CAISELGANNEQFF.

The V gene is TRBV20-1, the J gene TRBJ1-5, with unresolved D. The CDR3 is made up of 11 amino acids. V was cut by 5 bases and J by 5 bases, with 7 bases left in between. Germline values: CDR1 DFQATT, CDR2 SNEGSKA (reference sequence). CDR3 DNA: TGCAGTGCTGGCAGTTATCAGCCCCAGCATTTT. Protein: CSAGSYQPQHF.

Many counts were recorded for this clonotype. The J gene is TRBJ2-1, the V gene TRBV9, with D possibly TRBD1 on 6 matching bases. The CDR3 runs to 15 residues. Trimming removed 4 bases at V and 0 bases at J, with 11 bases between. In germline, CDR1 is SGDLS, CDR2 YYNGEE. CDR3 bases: TGTGCCAGCAGCCCAACAGGGAGCTCCTACAATGAGCAGTTCTTC. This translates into CASSPTGSSYNEQFF.

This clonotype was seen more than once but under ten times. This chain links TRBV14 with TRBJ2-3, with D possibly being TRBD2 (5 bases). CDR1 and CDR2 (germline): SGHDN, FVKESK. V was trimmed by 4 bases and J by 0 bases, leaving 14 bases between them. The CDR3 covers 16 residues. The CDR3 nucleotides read TGTGCCAGCAGCCCGCGGGTGCGATCTAGCACAGATACGCAGTATTTT. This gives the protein CASSPRVRSSTDTQYF.

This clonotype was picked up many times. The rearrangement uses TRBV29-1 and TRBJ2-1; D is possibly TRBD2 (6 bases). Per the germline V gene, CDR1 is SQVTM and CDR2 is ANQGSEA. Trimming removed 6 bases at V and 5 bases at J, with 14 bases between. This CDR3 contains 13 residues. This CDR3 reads CSVCLAEHNEQFF. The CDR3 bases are TGCAGCGTGTGCTTAGCGGAACACAATGAGCAGTTCTTC.

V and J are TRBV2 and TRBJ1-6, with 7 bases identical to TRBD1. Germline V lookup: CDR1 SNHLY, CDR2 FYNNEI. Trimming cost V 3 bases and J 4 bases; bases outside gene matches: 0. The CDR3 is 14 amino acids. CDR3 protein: CASSEGQYNSPLHF. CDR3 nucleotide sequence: TGTGCCAGCAGTGAGGGACAGTATAATTCACCCCTCCACTTT.